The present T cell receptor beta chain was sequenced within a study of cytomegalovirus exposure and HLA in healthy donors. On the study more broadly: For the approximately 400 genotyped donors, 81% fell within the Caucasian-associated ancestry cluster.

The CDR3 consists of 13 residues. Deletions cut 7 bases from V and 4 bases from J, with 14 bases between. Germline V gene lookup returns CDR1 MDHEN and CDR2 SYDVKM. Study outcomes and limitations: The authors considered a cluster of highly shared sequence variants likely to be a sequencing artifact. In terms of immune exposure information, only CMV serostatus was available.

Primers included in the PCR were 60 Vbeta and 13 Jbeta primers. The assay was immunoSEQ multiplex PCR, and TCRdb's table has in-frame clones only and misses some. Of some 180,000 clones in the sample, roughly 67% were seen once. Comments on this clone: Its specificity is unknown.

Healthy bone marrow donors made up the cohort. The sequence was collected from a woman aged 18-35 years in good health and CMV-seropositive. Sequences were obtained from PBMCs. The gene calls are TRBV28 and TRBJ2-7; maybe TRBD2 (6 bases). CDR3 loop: CASISPGRYEQYF. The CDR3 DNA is TGTGCCAGCATCTCACCGGGGAGGTACGAGCAGTACTTC.